The clone carrying this T cell receptor (beta chain) was recorded at least ten times. The record originates from a study of patients with pleural tuberculosis. TCRdb re-analysed the reads in MiXCR, keeping a single row per CDR3 protein. Of 45,000 to 60,000 distinct CDR3 sequences listed, under 8.5% are singletons. The sequence was obtained from a human donor with pleural tuberculosis.

CDR3 coding DNA: TGTGCCAGCAGCCCGCAGAGAGGGAGAGGGATGAACACTGAAGCTTTCTTT. Translation gives CASSPQRGRGMNTEAFF. The chain links TRBV4-2 to TRBJ1-1, with D uncertain. Trimming removed 4 bases at V and 0 bases at J, with 18 bases between. The germline V gene encodes CDR1 LGHNA and CDR2 YNFKEQ. CDR3 length: 17 amino acids.